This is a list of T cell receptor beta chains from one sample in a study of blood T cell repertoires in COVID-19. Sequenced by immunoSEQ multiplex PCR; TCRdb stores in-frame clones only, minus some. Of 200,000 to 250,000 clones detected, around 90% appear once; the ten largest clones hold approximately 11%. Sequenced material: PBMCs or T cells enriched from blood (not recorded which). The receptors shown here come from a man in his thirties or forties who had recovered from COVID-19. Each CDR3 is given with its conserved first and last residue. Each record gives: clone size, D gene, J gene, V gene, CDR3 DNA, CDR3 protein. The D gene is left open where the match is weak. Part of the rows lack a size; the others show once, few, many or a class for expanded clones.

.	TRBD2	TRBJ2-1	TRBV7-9	TGTGCCAGCAGCTTAGGACTAGCGGGACTAAGCTCCTACAATGAGCAGTTCTTC	CASSLGLAGLSSYNEQFF
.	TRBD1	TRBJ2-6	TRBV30	TGTGCCTGGAGACCCCCCCGGACAGGGACCCCTGGTCCGGGGGCCAACGTCCTGACTTTC	CAWRPPRTGTPGPGANVLTF
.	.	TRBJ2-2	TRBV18	TGTGCCAGCTCACCCGACAGGACGGACACCGGGGAGCTGTTTTTT	CASSPDRTDTGELFF
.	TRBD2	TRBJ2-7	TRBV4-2	TGTGCCAGCAGCCAAGAGGCGGGGGAAGGTTCAGAGCAGTACTTC	CASSQEAGEGSEQYF
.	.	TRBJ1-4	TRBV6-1	TGTGCCAGCAGTGAACGACAGGCCGAAAAACTGTTTTTT	CASSERQAEKLFF
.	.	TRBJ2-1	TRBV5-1	TGCGCCAGCAGCTTGGTGTTGCGCCCGGGGGATGAGCAGTTCTTC	CASSLVLRPGDEQFF
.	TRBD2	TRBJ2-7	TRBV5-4	TGTGCCAGCAGCTTGGGAGGTAGGACTAGCGGGACCTCCTACGAGCAGTACTTC	CASSLGGRTSGTSYEQYF
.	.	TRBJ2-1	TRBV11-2	TGTGCCAGCAGCTCAGGCACAGGATCCTACAATGAGCAGTTCTTC	CASSSGTGSYNEQFF
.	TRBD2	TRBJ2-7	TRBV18	TGTGCCAGCTCACCACAGCGACCGGGACTAGCGGATTACGAGCAGTACTTC	CASSPQRPGLADYEQYF
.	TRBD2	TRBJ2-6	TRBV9	TGTGCCAGCAGCGTAGGGGAGGGGTGGAGCGACCCTGGGGCCAACGTCCTGACTTTC	CASSVGEGWSDPGANVLTF
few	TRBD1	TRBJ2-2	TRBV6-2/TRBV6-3	TGTGCCAGCAGCAGAAGTCAAGGACAGGCTAACACCGGGGAGCTGTTTTTT	CASSRSQGQANTGELFF
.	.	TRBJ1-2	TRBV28	TGTGCCAGCAGTTTACTGCGGGGGCCGTCGAAAGGCTACACCTTC	CASSLLRGPSKGYTF